These T cell receptor beta chains were read from a single sample in a study of OX40 agonist ivuxolimab in advanced cancers. The method was immunoSEQ multiplex PCR; TCRdb's version includes in-frame clones alone and lacks a portion of them. Of roughly 76,000 clones in the sample, 90% to 95% were seen once. The source material was CD4+ or CD8+ T cells sorted from blood, sampled in a trial of the OX40 agonist ivuxolimab. The receptors were gathered from an adult with an advanced solid tumor such as melanoma, head and neck, liver or kidney cancer. The CDR3 runs from the conserved cysteine through the conserved F or W. A D gene is named only where the DNA matches it firmly. Part of the rows lack a size; the others show once, few, many or a class for expanded clones.

v_call	j_call	d_call	clone_size	cdr3_aa	cdr3_nt
TRBV7-2	TRBJ1-5	.	.	CASSLRPDSQPQHF	TGTGCCAGCAGCTTAAGGCCGGATTCTCAGCCCCAGCATTTT
TRBV30	TRBJ1-2	.	.	CAFITLGGSYGYTF	TGTGCCTTCATAACCCTCGGGGGAAGCTATGGCTACACCTTC
TRBV27	TRBJ2-1	.	once	CASSLSRLENEQFF	TGTGCCAGCAGTTTATCCCGACTGGAGAATGAGCAGTTCTTC
TRBV19	TRBJ2-3	TRBD2	.	CASSTGTSVYSTDTQYF	TGTGCCAGTAGTACCGGGACTAGCGTCTATAGCACAGATACGCAGTATTTT
TRBV7-2	TRBJ2-2	TRBD2	.	CASSLIRSGRALTTGELFF	TGTGCCAGCAGCTTAATCCGAAGCGGGAGGGCCCTTACCACCGGGGAGCTGTTTTTT
TRBV9	TRBJ1-3	.	.	CASSVGGDGNTIYF	TGTGCCAGCAGCGTAGGGGGAGATGGAAACACCATATATTTT
TRBV4-1	TRBJ2-5	.	.	CASSPGLASETQYF	TGCGCCAGCAGCCCGGGACTGGCGTCGGAGACCCAGTACTTC
TRBV25-1	TRBJ2-2	.	.	CASSESWTGELFF	TGTGCCAGCAGTGAATCCTGGACCGGGGAGCTGTTTTTT
TRBV11-3	TRBJ2-2	TRBD2	.	CASSLYPSGRVLGTGELFF	TGTGCCAGCAGCTTATATCCTAGCGGGAGGGTCCTCGGTACCGGGGAGCTGTTTTTT
TRBV29-1	TRBJ2-7	TRBD1	.	CSTGQGPGEQYF	TGCAGCACGGGACAGGGTCCCGGCGAGCAGTACTTC
TRBV28	TRBJ2-2	.	.	CATSQVGELFF	TGTGCCACCTCTCAAGTTGGGGAGCTGTTTTTT
TRBV5-6	TRBJ2-1	TRBD2	.	CASRAGTSGNEQFF	TGTGCCAGCAGGGCCGGGACTAGCGGGAATGAGCAGTTCTTC
TRBV10-1	TRBJ1-2	.	.	CASSEGFGYGYTF	TGCGCCAGCAGTGAAGGGTTCGGGTATGGCTACACCTTC
TRBV9	TRBJ1-4	.	once	CASSLTRLGEKLFF	TGTGCCAGCAGCCTCACCCGATTGGGTGAAAAACTGTTTTTT
TRBV28	TRBJ1-1	.	once	CASIASVEMNTEAFF	TGTGCCAGCATTGCAAGTGTGGAGATGAACACTGAAGCTTTCTTT
TRBV7-8	TRBJ1-2	.	.	CASSLDYGNYGYTF	TGTGCCAGCAGCTTAGATTACGGAAACTATGGCTACACCTTC
TRBV14	TRBJ2-2	.	.	CASSSGPARLFF	TGTGCCAGCAGCTCCGGGCCCGCTCGGCTGTTTTTT
TRBV7-9	TRBJ2-5	TRBD2	.	CASSLKVSGKTQYF	TGTGCCAGCAGCTTAAAAGTCAGCGGGAAGACCCAGTACTTC
TRBV28	TRBJ1-2	.	.	CASRDPGYGYTF	TGTGCCAGCAGGGACCCAGGGTATGGCTACACCTTC
TRBV2	TRBJ2-3	TRBD2	.	CASGRLAGKDTQYF	TGTGCCAGCGGACGACTAGCGGGAAAGGATACGCAGTATTTT
TRBV9	TRBJ1-3	.	.	CASSVEQGRGSVSGNTIYF	TGTGCCAGCAGCGTAGAACAGGGCAGGGGAAGCGTTTCTGGAAACACCATATATTTT
TRBV27	TRBJ2-3	.	once	CASSLRGSDTQYF	TGTGCCAGCAGTTTAAGGGGGTCGGATACGCAGTATTTT
TRBV19	TRBJ1-3	.	.	CASSTAERITGNTIYF	TGTGCCAGTAGTACAGCAGAGAGAATTACTGGAAACACCATATATTTT
TRBV28	TRBJ2-7	.	.	CATLNPGIEQYF	TGTGCCACCTTAAACCCGGGAATCGAGCAGTACTTC
TRBV5-4	TRBJ2-1	TRBD2	.	CASSLVGTNYNEQFF	TGTGCCAGCAGCTTGGTAGGGACTAACTACAATGAGCAGTTCTTC
TRBV19	TRBJ1-3	.	once	CASSMVSGNTIYF	TGTGCCAGTAGTATGGTCTCTGGAAACACCATATATTTT
TRBV4-3	TRBJ1-5	.	.	CASSQGINQPQHF	TGCGCCAGCAGCCAGGGGATTAATCAGCCCCAGCATTTT
TRBV30	TRBJ2-1	TRBD1	.	CAWSVGTGNFLHREQFF	TGTGCCTGGAGTGTAGGGACAGGGAATTTCCTTCATCGAGAGCAGTTCTTC
TRBV7-2	TRBJ2-5	.	.	CASSLMQGRETQYF	TGTGCCAGCAGCTTAATGCAGGGAAGGGAGACCCAGTACTTC
TRBV5-4	TRBJ2-7	TRBD2	.	CASSFRLAGGLDEQYF	TGTGCCAGCAGCTTCCGACTAGCGGGAGGGCTAGACGAGCAGTACTTC
TRBV5-1	TRBJ2-1	TRBD2	once	CASSARLAGNNEQFF	TGCGCCAGCAGCGCCCGACTAGCGGGGAACAATGAGCAGTTCTTC
TRBV7-9	TRBJ2-3	TRBD1	.	CASSFGTGGADTQYF	TGTGCCAGCAGCTTCGGGACAGGGGGCGCGGATACGCAGTATTTT
TRBV28	TRBJ1-1	.	once	CASSSPGTLNTEAFF	TGTGCCAGCAGTTCGCCCGGGACACTAAACACTGAAGCTTTCTTT
TRBV25-1	TRBJ1-1	TRBD1	.	CASREQGARNTEAFF	TGTGCCAGCAGGGAACAGGGGGCTCGTAACACTGAAGCTTTCTTT
TRBV6-5	TRBJ2-7	.	.	CASSRDGPYEQYF	TGTGCCAGCAGCCGGGACGGTCCCTACGAGCAGTACTTC
TRBV6-1	TRBJ1-1	.	.	CASDGGTEAFF	TGTGCCAGCGATGGGGGCACTGAAGCTTTCTTT
TRBV19	TRBJ2-2	.	.	CASREGGLANTGELFF	TGTGCCAGTAGGGAGGGAGGACTCGCGAACACCGGGGAGCTGTTTTTT